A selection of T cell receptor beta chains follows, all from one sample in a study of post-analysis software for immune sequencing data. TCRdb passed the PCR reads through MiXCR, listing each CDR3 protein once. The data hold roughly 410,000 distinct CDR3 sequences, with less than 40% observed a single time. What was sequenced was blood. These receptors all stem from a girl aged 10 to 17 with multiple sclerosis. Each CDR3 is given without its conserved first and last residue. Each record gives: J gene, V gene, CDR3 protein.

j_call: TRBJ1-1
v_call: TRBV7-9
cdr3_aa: ASSYGNYRGGSNTEAF

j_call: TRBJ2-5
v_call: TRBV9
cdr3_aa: ASSVSGKETQY

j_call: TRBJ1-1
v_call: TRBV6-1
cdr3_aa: ASGGRRADTEAF

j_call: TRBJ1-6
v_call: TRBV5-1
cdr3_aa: ASSTIPGQGYSPLH

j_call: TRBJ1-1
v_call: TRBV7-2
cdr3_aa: ASSLRDGPVAF

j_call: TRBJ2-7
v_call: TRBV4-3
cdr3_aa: ASSQDNQGRAYEQY

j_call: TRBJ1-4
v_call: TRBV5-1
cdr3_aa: ASSIGTSVEKLF

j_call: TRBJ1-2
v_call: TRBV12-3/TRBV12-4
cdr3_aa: ASSLGQLNYGYT

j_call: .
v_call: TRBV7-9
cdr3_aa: ASSLDLNQETQY

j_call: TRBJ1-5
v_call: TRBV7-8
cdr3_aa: ASSAGGPGYSNQPQH

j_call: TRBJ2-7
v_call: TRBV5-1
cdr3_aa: ASSVNGGQASEQY

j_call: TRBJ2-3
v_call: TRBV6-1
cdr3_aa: ASSVAGATDTQY

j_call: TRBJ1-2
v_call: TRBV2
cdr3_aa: ASSAIQGGYGYT

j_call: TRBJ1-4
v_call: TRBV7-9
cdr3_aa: ASGLRKGSLHEKLF

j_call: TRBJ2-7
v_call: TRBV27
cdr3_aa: ASSLWRTGGCEQY

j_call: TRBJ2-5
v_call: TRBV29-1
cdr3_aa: SVDPGQGGETQY

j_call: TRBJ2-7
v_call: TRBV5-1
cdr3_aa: ASSMDRGYYEQY

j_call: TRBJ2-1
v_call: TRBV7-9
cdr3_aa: ASSLYLAGFNEQF

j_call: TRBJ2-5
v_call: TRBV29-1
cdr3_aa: SVAKGGTQY

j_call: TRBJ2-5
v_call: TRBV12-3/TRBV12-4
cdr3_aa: ASSLGDRDRETQY

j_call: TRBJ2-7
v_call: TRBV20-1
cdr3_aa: SARTSGGSVLYEQY

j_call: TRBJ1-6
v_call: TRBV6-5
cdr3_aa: ASRTLGSSYNSPLH

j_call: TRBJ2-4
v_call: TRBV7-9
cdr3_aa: ASSLAAGRSIQY

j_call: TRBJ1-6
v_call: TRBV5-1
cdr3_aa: ASSLGQSYNSPLH

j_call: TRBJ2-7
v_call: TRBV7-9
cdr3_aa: ASSLFAPGTASYEQY

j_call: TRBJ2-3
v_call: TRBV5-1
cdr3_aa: ASSFTDGARDTQY

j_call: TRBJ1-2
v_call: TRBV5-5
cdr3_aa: ASSTSREGYGYT

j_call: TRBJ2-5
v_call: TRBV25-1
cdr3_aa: ASSGWGDGETQY

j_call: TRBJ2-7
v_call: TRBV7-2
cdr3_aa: ASSQTGGGYEQY

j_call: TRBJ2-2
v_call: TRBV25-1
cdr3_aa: AGSESGRNTGELF

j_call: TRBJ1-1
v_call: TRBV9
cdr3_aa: ASSVFLNTEAF

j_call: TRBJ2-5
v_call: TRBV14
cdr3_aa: ASSQIAGDREQY

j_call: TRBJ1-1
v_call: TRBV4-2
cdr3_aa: ASSQGGGAWSAF